This T cell receptor (beta chain) was recorded in a study of shared clonotypes between healthy human individuals. Germline-derived CDR1 and CDR2 are MNHEY and SVGAGI. Trimming cost V 0 bases and J 0 bases, with 5 bases left between them. The CDR3 consists of 14 residues. CD45RO-negative cells were positively selected for CCR7, leaving out terminally differentiated effector memory CD45RA+ cells. This table comes from immunoSEQ multiplex PCR, and its TCRdb copy is limited to in-frame clones, with some not included. The table includes under 2,000,000 clones, roughly 95% detected once. Turning to this clone: The identical CDR3 is also encoded by other nucleotide sequences in the sample.

The source of this sequence is a man between 18 and 35 years old in good health. Material for sequencing was naive CD8+ T cells sorted from blood. The chain carries TRBV6-5 and TRBJ1-2; D remains ambiguous. The DNA for the CDR3 is TGTGCCAGCAGTTACTCGCCCGCTAACTATGGCTACACCTTC. Translated, it gives CASSYSPANYGYTF.